Each of the 8 T cell receptor beta chains below was sequenced from the same sample in a study of blood T cell repertoires in COVID-19. Clones were sequenced by immunoSEQ multiplex PCR, and TCRdb holds only the in-frame ones, with some missing. Of around 160,000 clones listed, about 81% are singletons. The sample comprised peripheral blood. The receptors derive from a human donor in a cohort sampled during active COVID-19.

The V and J genes are TRBV7-9 and TRBJ1-2, with D possibly being TRBD1 (5 bases). V was trimmed by 5 bases and J by 6 bases, leaving 19 bases between them. CDR1 SEHNR and CDR2 FQNEAQ come from the germline V gene (reference sequence). The CDR3 spans 15 residues. The CDR3 loop is CASSRRDSRGDGYTF. CDR3 DNA: TGTGCCAGCAGCCGCCGGGACTCGCGTGGCGATGGCTACACCTTC.

This clone appeared a few times. J is TRBJ2-3 and V is TRBV4-3; 9 bases agree with TRBD2. Germline V lookup: CDR1 LGHNA, CDR2 YSLEER. Trimming removed 4 bases from V and 2 bases from J; junction bases left unmatched: 16. The CDR3 totals 19 residues. The CDR3 loop is CASSPRGIAGDPDTDTQYF. CDR3 in DNA: TGCGCCAGCAGCCCAAGGGGAATAGCGGGAGACCCAGACACAGATACGCAGTATTTT.

This clone came up a few times. V gene TRBV11-2 combines with J gene TRBJ2-7; a possible D gene is TRBD2 (5 bases). The CDR3 runs to 15 residues. Germline assignment: CDR1 SGHAT and CDR2 FQNNGV. Trimming left V 2 bases short and J 2 bases short, with 13 bases between. The CDR3, as DNA: TGTGCCAGCAGCTTACACCTAGCAGAGACCTACGAGCAGTACTTC. Translated: CASSLHLAETYEQYF. The variable domain in full, completed from reference TRBV11-2 and TRBJ2-7, reads EAGVAQSPRYKIIEKRQSVAFWCNPISGHATLYWYQQILGQGPKLLIQFQNNGVVDDSQLPKDRFSAERLKGVDSTLKIQPAKLEDSAVYLCASSLHLAETYEQYFGPGTRLTVT.

This clone was recorded once. The V gene is TRBV6-5, the J gene TRBJ1-2; tentative D call: TRBD1 (6 bases). The CDR3 totals 14 residues. Trimming removed 5 bases from V and 4 bases from J, with 14 bases in between. The germline CDR1 and CDR2 sequences are MNHEY and SVGAGI. In DNA form, the CDR3 reads TGTGCCAGCAGTAAAAACCGGGACACCTATGGCTACACCTTC. This codes for CASSKNRDTYGYTF.

The J gene is TRBJ1-2, the V gene TRBV7-9, with no clear D. From germline, CDR1 is SEHNR and CDR2 FQNEAQ (reference sequence). V was trimmed by 5 bases and J by 4 bases, leaving 17 bases between them. This CDR3 has 15 residues. The CDR3 here is CASSPPRRPGYGYTF. CDR3 sequence (DNA): TGTGCCAGCAGCCCACCCCGACGCCCGGGCTATGGCTACACCTTC.

The chain employs TRBV28 and TRBJ2-1; 8 bases agree with TRBD1. CDR1 and CDR2 (germline): MDHEN, SYDVKM. The CDR3 contains 15 residues. V dropped 3 bases and J dropped 5; count of bases not matched to a gene: 6. The CDR3 loop reads CASSFAGQGNNEQFF. As DNA, the CDR3 is TGTGCCAGCAGTTTCGCTGGACAGGGAAACAATGAGCAGTTCTTC.

This clone came up once. The chain has TRBV28 and TRBJ1-5, with D uncertain. This CDR3 has 17 residues. Germline CDR1 and CDR2: MDHEN and SYDVKM. The V and J ends lost 6 bases and 0 bases respectively, with 18 bases between them. For the CDR3, the DNA is TGTGCCAGCAGGCCAGGTCGGAGGGCTTATAGCAATCAGCCCCAGCATTTT. Translating gives CASRPGRRAYSNQPQHF.

The CDR3: CSASEVDTF. The CDR3 nucleotides read TGCAGTGCTAGCGAGGTCGACACCTTC. The V call is TRBV20-1, the J call TRBJ1-2; D remains ambiguous. This CDR3 has 9 amino acids. Germline V gives CDR1 DFQATT, CDR2 SNEGSKA (reference sequence). Trimming took 3 bases from V and 12 from J, leaving 8 bases between them.